This T cell receptor beta chain was observed in a study of vaccination and CD4 T cells after COVID-19. Turning to the study itself: Overlapping spike peptides served as the stimulus for the cells. These peptides came from SARS-CoV-2 and from the common cold coronaviruses HCoV-NL63, HCoV-OC43 and HCoV-229E.

As regards this clonotype: Antigen unknown.

CDR3 length equals 17 residues. Germline values: CDR1 MDHEN, CDR2 SYDVKM. The V end was cut by 2 bases, the J end by 0 bases, with 14 bases between. Treatment given: roughly 11-day PBMC culture with coronavirus spike peptide pools or control peptides (ViraFEST assay). The Oncomine TCR Beta short-read assay was applied to DNA of cultured CD4+ T cells. TCRdb reanalysed the PCR reads using MiXCR and keeps one entry per CDR3 protein. The repertoire includes 20,000 to 30,000 distinct CDR3 sequences, 45% to 50% of them detected once, and about 5.9% sits in the top ten. Study-level findings and limits: Within the convalescent patients, a median approximately 86% of the SARS-CoV-2-reactive clones were ones that appeared only post-vaccination. Researchers looked at relatively few convalescent patients and had no early post-infection timepoints.

Sequenced: CD4+ T cells from blood, cultured in vitro. This chain links TRBV28 with TRBJ1-5; perhaps TRBD1 as D (6 bases). This TCR derives from a human donor who had recovered from COVID-19. CDR3 sequence: CASSLRPRGLSNQPQHF. DNA of the CDR3: TGTGCCAGCAGTTTACGGCCCAGGGGCCTTAGCAATCAGCCCCAGCATTTT.